This is a list of T cell receptor beta chains from one sample in a study of immune characterization of retroperitoneal liposarcoma. TCRdb called the PCR reads again in MiXCR, with one record for every CDR3 protein. The sample yields fewer than 20,000 distinct CDR3 sequences, more than 35% seen once. Sequenced sample: blood. All receptors derive from a male donor with retroperitoneal liposarcoma. The CDR3 runs from the conserved cysteine through the conserved F or W. Fields, in order: D gene, J gene, V gene, clone size, CDR3 protein, CDR3 DNA. A D gene is named only where the DNA matches it firmly. A row's size may be missing; if present it is once, few, many or a size class.

TRBD1	TRBJ2-2	TRBV24-1	many	CATSDPGQGTTGELFF	TGTGCCACCAGTGACCCGGGACAGGGGACCACCGGGGAGCTGTTTTTT
NA	TRBJ2-5	TRBV6-1	medium-sized	CASSYNQETQYF	TGTGCCAGCAGTTATAACCAAGAGACCCAGTACTTC
NA	TRBJ2-3	TRBV6-1	many	CASRREGARQDTQYF	TGTGCCAGCAGACGGGAAGGGGCTAGGCAAGATACGCAGTATTTT
TRBD2	TRBJ2-6	TRBV6-1	NA	CASMFGAGGPGANVLTF	TGTGCCAGCATGTTCGGAGCGGGGGGGCCCGGGGCCAACGTCCTGACTTTC
NA	TRBJ2-3	TRBV6-1	many	CASSEEKGFDTQYF	TGTGCCAGCAGTGAGGAAAAGGGTTTCGATACGCAGTATTTT
NA	TRBJ2-1	TRBV11-2	NA	CASSRLRDNEQFF	TGTGCCAGCAGCCGGTTACGTGACAATGAGCAGTTCTTC
TRBD2	TRBJ2-7	TRBV6-1	few	CASTVSGVAYEQYF	TGTGCCAGCACCGTTAGCGGGGTCGCCTACGAGCAGTACTTC
TRBD2	TRBJ2-7	TRBV27	NA	CVSSPRTSGRNGQYF	TGTGTCAGCAGTCCCCGGACTAGCGGGAGGAACGGACAGTACTTC
TRBD2	TRBJ2-1	TRBV12-3/TRBV12-4	NA	CASVGGGGSYNEQFF	TGTGCCTCCGTGGGGGGGGGGGGCTCCTACAATGAGCAGTTCTTC
TRBD2	TRBJ2-4	TRBV7-2	many	CASSLRTSQGNEQYF	TGTGCCAGCAGCCTTCGGACTAGCCAGGGCAATGAGCAGTACTTC
NA	TRBJ2-7	TRBV7-6	NA	CASSRSGVGSYEQYF	TGTGCCAGCAGCCGATCAGGGGTAGGGTCCTACGAGCAGTACTTC
TRBD1	TRBJ2-1	TRBV7-8	NA	CASSQIGTAQETQFF	TGTGCCAGCAGCCAAATCGGGACAGCGCAAGAGACCCAGTTCTTC
NA	TRBJ2-1	TRBV6-1	NA	CASSRESQNYEQFF	TGTGCCAGCAGCAGGGAGTCCCAAAACTACGAGCAGTTCTTC
NA	TRBJ2-1	TRBV6-1	medium-sized	CASSELVSEQFF	TGTGCCAGCAGTGAATTGGTGAGCGAGCAGTTCTTC
TRBD2	TRBJ2-1	TRBV6-6	NA	CASSQTSGGRNEQFF	TGTGCCAGCAGCCAGACTAGCGGGGGGCGCAATGAGCAGTTCTTC
NA	TRBJ2-1	TRBV6-8	NA	CASRGTGAYNEQFF	TGTGCCAGCAGGGGGACGGGGGCCTACAATGAGCAGTTCTTC
TRBD2	TRBJ2-1	TRBV27	NA	CASSFLREGYNEQFF	TGTGCCAGCAGTTTTTTGCGGGAGGGCTACAATGAGCAGTTCTTC
TRBD1	TRBJ2-1	TRBV7-2	medium-sized	CASSSRQGSHEQFF	TGTGCCAGCAGCAGTAGACAGGGCTCCCACGAGCAGTTCTTC
TRBD2	TRBJ2-7	TRBV7-6	medium-sized	CASSPRTSGNNEQYF	TGTGCCAGCAGCCCTCGGACTAGCGGCAACAATGAGCAGTACTTC
NA	TRBJ1-6	TRBV6-2/TRBV6-3	NA	CASSYRAGFEDSYNSPLHF	TGTGCCAGCAGTTACCGGGCCGGGTTCGAAGACTCCTATAATTCACCCCTCCACTTT
TRBD1	TRBJ1-1	TRBV11-2	NA	CASRPGGNTEAFF	TGTGCCAGCAGACCAGGGGGTAACACTGAAGCTTTCTTT
NA	TRBJ2-7	TRBV7-6	few	CASSLPLRDPYSYEQYF	TGTGCTAGCAGCCTACCCCTGCGGGACCCTTATTCCTACGAGCAGTACTTC
NA	TRBJ2-5	TRBV7-6	NA	CASSLDPGIEETQYF	TGTGCCAGCAGCTTAGACCCAGGGATCGAAGAGACCCAGTACTTC
NA	TRBJ2-5	TRBV7-6	medium-sized	CASKLSIQGGEQYF	TGTGCCAGCAAACTTTCGATACAGGGAGGTGAGCAGTACTTC
NA	TRBJ2-4	TRBV12-3/TRBV12-4	NA	CASSPSYLGRRSYNEQYF	TGTGCCAGCAGTCCCTCTTATTTGGGAAGGAGGTCCTACAATGAGCAGTACTTC
NA	TRBJ2-1	TRBV7-8	few	CASSVTEKEYEQFF	TGTGCCAGCAGCGTGACAGAGAAGGAATACGAGCAGTTCTTC
NA	TRBJ2-1	TRBV11-2	many	CASSKMRAGTSSSYEQFF	TGTGCCAGCAGCAAAATGAGAGCCGGGACTTCGAGCTCCTACGAGCAGTTCTTC
NA	TRBJ2-5	TRBV10-3	NA	CAISARQIKETQYF	TGTGCCATCAGTGCTAGGCAGATCAAAGAGACCCAGTACTTC
TRBD2	TRBJ2-1	TRBV12-3/TRBV12-4	many	CASSAGTSGGLREQFF	TGTGCCAGCAGTGCCGGGACTAGCGGGGGCCTTAGGGAGCAGTTCTTC
NA	TRBJ2-5	TRBV6-1	many	CASTQDRQETQYF	TGTGCCAGCACCCAAGACAGACAAGAGACCCAGTACTTC
NA	TRBJ2-5	TRBV6-1	NA	CARSGGQETQYF	TGTGCCCGCTCAGGAGGTCAAGAGACCCAGTACTTC
NA	TRBJ2-1	TRBV6-1	medium-sized	CASSPRSPPYEQFF	TGTGCCAGCAGTCCACGGAGTCCACCCTACGAGCAGTTCTTC
NA	TRBJ2-7	TRBV6-1	NA	CASSDLGYSYEQYF	TGTGCCAGCAGTGACCTCGGGTACAGCTACGAGCAGTACTTC
NA	TRBJ2-5	TRBV6-6	many	CASSYGGDNEQYF	TGTGCCAGCAGTTACGGCGGAGACAATGAGCAGTACTTC
TRBD2	TRBJ2-3	TRBV24-1	NA	CATSGDGGRGPDTQYF	TGTGCCACCAGCGGCGATGGCGGGAGGGGGCCAGATACGCAGTATTTT
NA	TRBJ1-6	TRBV10-1	NA	CASSDGGVSSPLHF	TGCGCCAGCAGTGATGGGGGGGTTTCTTCACCCCTCCACTTT
NA	TRBJ1-2	TRBV7-9	NA	CASSAALGGYTF	TGTGCCAGCAGCGCGGCTCTCGGTGGCTACACCTTC
NA	TRBJ1-2	TRBV6-1	NA	CASSEMNYGYTF	TGTGCCAGCAGTGAAATGAACTATGGCTACACCTTC
TRBD2	TRBJ2-1	TRBV4-3	NA	CASSQEGTLAGETQFF	TGCGCCAGCAGCCAAGAAGGGACACTAGCGGGAGAGACCCAGTTCTTC
NA	TRBJ2-1	TRBV7-2	medium-sized	CASSLDGGTFNEQFF	TGTGCCAGCAGCTTAGATGGAGGCACTTTCAATGAGCAGTTCTTC
TRBD1	TRBJ2-3	TRBV27	medium-sized	CASSDGTVGDTQYF	TGTGCCAGCAGCGATGGGACAGTCGGGGATACGCAGTATTTT
TRBD1	TRBJ1-1	TRBV12-3/TRBV12-4	few	CASSQTGRTEAFF	TGTGCCAGCAGCCAGACAGGGCGAACTGAAGCTTTCTTT